This TCR beta chain was recovered during a study of coeliac disease (dated by TCRdb to 2022 to 2024). As for the study more broadly: Each coeliac patient fell into one of three classes: newly diagnosed active disease, refractory coeliac disease type I, or disease kept under control by a gluten-free diet. Because high-resolution HLA typing was not available, biased TRBV7-2 usage was queried as a proof of principle. Small intestinal lymphocyte fractions from coeliac and non-coeliac patients were analysed in the study using next-generation sequencing of rearranged TRB and TRG CDR3 regions. The aim was to characterise TR repertoires of small intestinal T cells in active, refractory type I and gluten-free-diet-treated coeliac disease. A total of roughly 30 patients took part in the full study: about 22 had serologically confirmed coeliac disease and 8 were controls with non-small intestinal disorders. TRB sequencing was successfully performed on samples from fewer than 35 subjects, among which 20 to 25 paired bulk unsorted intraepithelial and lamina propria cell samples were included.

A remark on this clone: Its recognized antigen is unknown. Base qualities are not provided; no much larger clone lies one nucleotide away.

Cells were frozen in aliquots of 400,000 to 500,000 in DMSO/FBS in liquid nitrogen, and a single aliquot from each fraction was used for sequencing. Endoscopy and small intestinal biopsy were performed in all 30 or so patients in the study. Lamina propria cells were released by collagenase digestion of the biopsy tissue left over after intraepithelial cell isolation. Genomic DNA was extracted from frozen unsorted cell fractions with the Qiagen DNeasy blood extraction kit. The protocol used for the library was the immunoSEQ multiplex PCR assay. The TR loci were subjected to amplification by multiplexed PCR, for which V gene segments served as targets of the forward primers and J gene segments as targets of the reverse primers. Amplified CDR3 regions were sequenced on the Illumina HiSeq System. The original methods were these. Closely related reads were merged with a nearest-neighbour algorithm so that PCR and sequencing errors were removed and data were collapsed into unique sequences. Two measures summarised the repertoires: clonality, and T cell density, defined as TR molecules per amount of genomic DNA input. Public TRs were defined as CDR3 amino acid sequences in at least 80% of unsorted samples, then tested for differential abundance between coeliac and control samples. Each lamina propria sample was queried against a list of a few hundred published gliadin-specific TRB sequences. Kruskal-Wallis tests followed by Dunn post-tests were used to test for differences in clonality and density between disease groups. TCRdb limited this immuneACCESS table to in-frame rearrangements with V and J called. A share of clones is missing; checked studies link under half to unresolved V genes, and the rest is unexplained. The DNA gave D and trimming, while V, J and clone size come from that table. This sample is represented by under 2,500 clones; about 61% of them were singletons. The ten top clones hold 9.2% of the sample.

The V and J ends are trimmed by 1 base and 0 bases, leaving 4 bases between them. From the germline V gene (reference sequence), CDR1 is SGHAT and CDR2 is FQDESV. CDR3 length: 14 amino acids, cysteine to phenylalanine. Only CDR3 DNA remains: 42 bases, in frame from the first base. General findings and caveats noted by the study authors: TRB repertoires were mostly private, with most amino acid sequences found in only one sample, and V-gene usage showed no significant difference between disease groups. The authors judged the approach to be unsuitable for unbiased detection of gliadin-specific T cells, because gliadin-specific T cells are scarce and rarely shared between patients. Active coeliac intraepithelial and lamina propria samples had lower TRB and TRG repertoire clonality than controls, suggesting that diverse T cells were recruited. Published gliadin-specific TRB sequences were detected in about 55% of the 18 coeliac lamina propria samples but in only 1 of 6 controls. The separation of intraepithelial from lamina propria cells did not yield high-purity fractions, so cross-contamination between compartments was possible.

The V and J genes are TRBV11-1 and TRBJ1-3; no D gene can be assigned with confidence. Source material: lamina propria lymphocytes from the gut. The sample's cell subset or site label is to be understood as: lamina propria cell (LPC) fraction of small intestinal biopsy. This TCR came from a woman in her 30s with active celiac disease. The CDR3 corresponds to CASSLEHSGNTIYF. The nucleotides read TGTGCCAGCAGCTTAGAACACTCTGGAAACACCATATATTTT. Beyond the CDR3, the reference TRBV11-1 and TRBJ1-3 genes provide the residues; the full variable domain reads: EAEVAQSPRYKITEKSQAVAFWCDPISGHATLYWYRQILGQGPELLVQFQDESVVDDSQLPKDRFSAERLKGVDSTLKIQPAELGDSAMYLCASSLEHSGNTIYFGEGSWLTVV.